The 19 T cell receptor beta chains reported below all come from one sample, sequenced in a study of cytomegalovirus exposure and HLA in healthy donors. Clones were read by immunoSEQ multiplex PCR, and TCRdb kept only the in-frame ones, dropping some. Among approximately 210,000 clones, about 86% were seen once, and the ten largest hold roughly 3%. The material sequenced was PBMCs. The source is a woman in her late teens or twenties in good health and CMV-seronegative.

J is TRBJ2-7 and V is TRBV27; no reliable D call. V was cut by 4 bases and J by 0 bases, with 13 bases left in between. Germline CDR1 reads MNHEY; CDR2 reads SMNVEV (reference sequence). The CDR3 is 15 amino acids. The CDR3 protein is CASSSQQETSYEQYF. The DNA for the CDR3 is TGTGCCAGCAGTTCACAGCAGGAAACCTCCTACGAGCAGTACTTC.

J is TRBJ1-2 and V is TRBV6-1, with 8 bases that match TRBD1. J lost 8 bases, V lost 8 bases, and 7 bases had no gene match. CDR1 and CDR2 (germline): MNHNS, SASEGT. The CDR3 consists of 12 residues. CDR3 sequence (DNA): TGTGCCAGCGCAGGACAGGGCTTCGGCTACACCTTC. Residues: CASAGQGFGYTF.

This chain joins TRBV4-1 and TRBJ1-1; D possibly corresponds to TRBD1 (6 bases). The CDR3 consists of 16 residues. In germline, CDR1 is MGHRA, CDR2 YSYEKL. The V end lost 0 bases, the J end lost 1 base, and 12 bases lay between the germline ends. CDR3 bases: TGCGCCAGCAGCCAAGATCCCGACAGGCGGAACACTGAAGCTTTCTTT. Amino acid sequence: CASSQDPDRRNTEAFF.

This clone occurred once. The rearrangement links TRBV11-1 to TRBJ2-2; D unclear. V lost 3 bases and J lost 1, with 6 bases in between. The CDR3 has 14 residues. Germline CDR1 SGHAT, CDR2 FQDESV (reference sequence). The CDR3 here is CASSFYRNTGELFF. As DNA, the CDR3 is TGTGCCAGCAGCTTTTACAGGAACACCGGGGAGCTGTTTTTT.

The chain carries TRBV12-5 and TRBJ2-1; 10 bases fit TRBD2. Germline CDR1 LGHNT, CDR2 FRNRAP. This CDR3 spans 16 amino acids. The trim removed 3 bases at V and 9 bases at J, leaving 11 bases unmatched. The chain's CDR3 is CASGLIAGGLVSEQFF. The CDR3 region has the DNA TGTGCTAGTGGTTTAATAGCGGGAGGTTTGGTAAGTGAGCAGTTCTTC.

The chain couples TRBV18 to TRBJ2-5; tentatively, D is TRBD1 (6 bases). This CDR3 is 15 amino acids long. Germline CDR1 KGHSH, CDR2 LQKENI. V dropped 4 bases and J dropped 2 bases, with 14 bases sitting between them. This chain's CDR3 is CASSQTGTPQETQYF. CDR3 DNA sequence: TGTGCCAGCTCACAGACCGGGACACCTCAAGAGACCCAGTACTTC.

The chain combines TRBV5-1 with TRBJ2-7; a weak D match, TRBD2 (6 bases). V was cut by 4 bases and J by 4 bases, with 15 bases left in between. CDR3 length equals 14 residues. CDR1 is SGHRS and CDR2 is YFSETQ in the germline V gene. In nucleotides, the CDR3 is TGCGCCAGCAGCCGGGACTCCCCCCGGTACGAGCAGTACTTC. As protein: CASSRDSPRYEQYF.

This chain links TRBV5-1 with TRBJ2-5; possibly TRBD1 for D (6 bases). Trimming pared 4 bases from V and 2 bases from J, leaving 15 bases between. The germline V gene has CDR1 SGHRS and CDR2 YFSETQ. The CDR3 totals 15 residues. The CDR3 here is CASSPAGQTQETQYF. CDR3 bases: TGCGCCAGCAGCCCCGCCGGACAGACTCAAGAGACCCAGTACTTC.

V and J are TRBV9 and TRBJ1-2; 7 bases agree with TRBD1. This CDR3 comprises 15 residues. CDR1 is SGDLS, CDR2 YYNGEE, per germline. V lost 3 bases to trimming and J lost 3 bases; unmatched junction nucleotides: 8. The CDR3 bases are TGTGCCAGCAGCGGGACTGCACAGGGGCACTATGGCTACACCTTC. Encoded protein: CASSGTAQGHYGYTF.

V and J are TRBV6-5 and TRBJ1-1; perhaps TRBD1 as D (6 bases). Germline V gene sequence: CDR1 MNHEY, CDR2 SVGAGI. V lost 5 bases to trimming and J lost 2 bases, with 9 bases between them. The CDR3 consists of 13 residues. The CDR3 DNA sequence: TGTGCCAGCAGTAAACAGGGAAACACTGAAGCTTTCTTT. It codes for CASSKQGNTEAFF.

The chain is built from TRBV28 and TRBJ1-2; possibly TRBD1 for D (6 bases). The germline gives CDR1 MDHEN, CDR2 SYDVKM. Trimming removed 3 bases from V and 3 bases from J, with 11 bases in between. CDR3 length equals 14 residues. CDR3 in DNA: TGTGCCAGCAGTTTTTCAGGGGTCGACTATGGCTACACCTTC. Its translation is CASSFSGVDYGYTF.

This clone was seen a single time. The genes are TRBV18 and TRBJ2-1, with D possibly TRBD1 on 6 matching bases. Germline CDR1 KGHSH, CDR2 LQKENI. The V gene lost 5 bases and the J gene lost 4 bases, with 18 bases spanning the gap. This CDR3 comprises 16 residues. The CDR3 loop is CASSSRTGQQYNEQFF. The CDR3 DNA sequence: TGTGCCAGCTCATCCCGAACTGGACAGCAATACAATGAGCAGTTCTTC. The full variable domain, completed using reference TRBV18 and TRBJ2-1, is NAGVMQNPRHLVRRRGQEARLRCSPMKGHSHVYWYRQLPEEGLKFMVYLQKENIIDESGMPKERFSAEFPKEGPSILRIQQVVRGDSAAYFCASSSRTGQQYNEQFFGPGTRLTVL.

The chain is built from TRBV27 and TRBJ2-2; 8 positions match TRBD1. This CDR3 has 14 amino acids. Losses at the gene ends were 3 bases for V and 6 bases for J; bases not matched to a gene: 3. Per germline, CDR1 MNHEY and CDR2 SMNVEV (reference sequence). In DNA form, the CDR3 reads TGTGCCAGCAGTTTTAACAGGGGGGCCGGGGAGCTGTTTTTT. It codes for CASSFNRGAGELFF.

V usage is TRBV19 and J usage is TRBJ1-5; TRBD1 agrees at 9 bases. The CDR3 is made up of 14 amino acids. Germline V gene data show CDR1 as LNHDA and CDR2 as SQIVND (reference sequence). V dropped 3 bases and J dropped 7; count of bases not matched to a gene: 4. The CDR3 DNA reads TGTGCCAGTAGTATGAGGACAGGGGACCAGCCCCAGCATTTT. Protein sequence: CASSMRTGDQPQHF.

The J gene is TRBJ2-7, the V gene TRBV4-1; TRBD2 matches 13 bases. The CDR3 runs to 18 residues. CDR1 is MGHRA, CDR2 YSYEKL, per germline. J was trimmed by 3 bases and V by 1 base; bases with no gene match: 9. This CDR3 is CASSQVFLGTSGNYEQYF. DNA for the CDR3: TGCGCCAGCAGCCAAGTGTTTTTGGGGACTAGCGGGAACTACGAGCAGTACTTC.

This chain links TRBV9 with TRBJ2-5; TRBD2 agrees at 9 bases. Trimming took 3 bases from V and 0 from J; bases not matched to a gene: 6. Germline-derived CDR1 and CDR2 are SGDLS and YYNGEE. This CDR3 spans 16 amino acids. CDR3 sequence: CASSAGRTSDQETQYF. CDR3 in DNA: TGTGCCAGCAGCGCCGGTCGGACTAGCGACCAAGAGACCCAGTACTTC.

This sequence joins TRBV11-2 and TRBJ2-5; D ambiguous. Per germline, CDR1 SGHAT and CDR2 FQNNGV. The ends were cut back, 1 base at V and 4 bases at J, with 10 bases in the middle. The CDR3 spans 14 residues. This CDR3 is CASSLVQLTETQYF. DNA of the CDR3: TGTGCCAGCAGCTTAGTGCAACTCACAGAGACCCAGTACTTC.

The gene calls are TRBV10-1 and TRBJ2-7; TRBD1 agrees at 8 bases. This CDR3 contains 15 residues. In germline, CDR1 is WNHNN, CDR2 SYGVQD (reference sequence). V lost 4 bases and J lost 2; bases outside the gene matches: 7. CDR3 region: CASSGDRPPTYEQYF. In nucleotides, the CDR3 is TGCGCCAGCAGTGGGGACAGGCCCCCCACCTACGAGCAGTACTTC.

The chain employs TRBV5-8 and TRBJ2-7; 9 positions agree with TRBD1. V lost 1 base, J lost 3 bases, and 8 bases stayed unmatched. Germline values: CDR1 SGHTS, CDR2 YDEGEE. The CDR3 is made up of 16 amino acids. CDR3 nucleotide sequence: TGTGCCAGCAGCTTGAAGTTTGGGACAGGGATCTACGAGCAGTACTTC. Protein: CASSLKFGTGIYEQYF.